The 21 T cell receptor beta chains given below trace back to one sample, sequenced in a study of low-dose radiotherapy and immunotherapy resistance in tumors. As for time point: after trial treatment. Documented treatment: LDRT plus nivolumab, ipilimumab, low-dose cyclophosphamide and aspirin (RACIN trial). First-strand cDNA relied on TRAV- and TRBV-specific primers spanning alpha and beta chains. The PCR that amplified TCRs ran for approximately 20 cycles, relying on a constant-region primer and a V-primer adapter. TCRdb re-analysed the reads in MiXCR, keeping a single row per CDR3 protein. This sample carries tens of thousands of distinct CDR3 sequences, 20% to 25% of them seen once, and the ten largest clones take about 13%. The sample here was PBMCs, taken after low-dose radiotherapy plus immunotherapy. The receptors here all came from a female donor with ovarian cancer.

The chain uses TRBV28 and TRBJ2-6, with TRBD1 matching 8 bases. This CDR3 is built from 15 residues. After removal of 4 bases from V and 2 bases from J, the junction contained 1 base not matched to a gene. The V gene's germline CDR1 is MDHEN and CDR2 SYDVKM. CDR3 loop: CASSSQGAGANVLTF. CDR3 coding DNA: TGTGCCAGCAGTTCACAGGGGGCTGGGGCCAACGTCCTGACTTTC.

This clonotype appeared many times. This chain connects TRBV3-1 to TRBJ1-2, with TRBD1 matching over 9 bases. The germline CDR1 and CDR2 sequences are LGHDT and YNNKEL (reference sequence). This CDR3 contains 14 residues. V lost 3 bases and J lost 3; bases outside the gene matches: 2. The CDR3 spells CASSHRDRDYGYTF. CDR3 DNA sequence: TGTGCCAGCAGCCACAGGGACAGGGACTATGGCTACACCTTC. Based on the CDR3 plus reference TRBV3-1 and TRBJ1-2, the full variable domain is DTAVSQTPKYLVTQMGNDKSIKCEQNLGHDTMYWYKQDSKKFLKIMFSYNNKELIINETVPNRFSPKSPDKAHLNLHINSLELGDSAVYFCASSHRDRDYGYTFGSGTRLTVV.

The chain employs TRBV5-1 and TRBJ2-7, with TRBD2 as a possible D gene (6 bases). Germline V gene sequence: CDR1 SGHRS, CDR2 YFSETQ. Trimming removed 4 bases from V and 1 base from J, with 15 bases in between. There are 15 residues in the CDR3. The CDR3 loop is CASSHPGLASYEQYF. CDR3 DNA: TGCGCCAGCAGCCATCCGGGACTGGCTTCCTACGAGCAGTACTTC.

This chain uses TRBV7-2 with TRBJ2-7; a possible D gene is TRBD2 (5 bases). Germline CDR1 reads SGHTA; CDR2 reads FQGNSA. Between the trimmed V and J ends, which lost 0 bases and 6 bases, there was a span of 15 bases. This CDR3 comprises 15 residues. The DNA of the CDR3 is TGTGCCAGCAGCTTAGCGAGCGGATCCGCCTCCGAGCAGTACTTC. Translation: CASSLASGSASEQYF.

The sample holds many counts of this clonotype. This rearrangement joins TRBV3-1 to TRBJ2-7; 10 bases agree with TRBD2. Germline V gene lookup returns CDR1 LGHDT and CDR2 YNNKEL (reference sequence). The CDR3 is 18 residues long. V shed 8 bases, J shed 0 bases, and the junction held 16 bases outside the gene matches. The DNA for the CDR3 is TGTGCCAGCCGGGGGCGTTGGACTAGCGGAAGGAGCTCCTACGAGCAGTACTTC. Its protein product is CASRGRWTSGRSSYEQYF.

There are many counts of this clonotype. The V call is TRBV27, the J call TRBJ2-1, with a possible D match to TRBD2 (6 bases). The CDR3 contains 13 residues. With 6 bases removed from V and 8 bases from J, the gap between germline ends came to 14 bases. Germline V lookup: CDR1 MNHEY, CDR2 SMNVEV (reference sequence). CDR3 nucleotides: TGTGCCAGCAGCTATACTAGCAGGGATGAGCAGTTCTTC. This codes for CASSYTSRDEQFF.

The sample holds many counts of this clonotype. This CDR3 is CSAVLAGVYEQYF. The CDR3 DNA follows: TGCAGTGCTGTCCTAGCTGGGGTCTACGAGCAGTACTTC. The chain joins TRBV20-1 to TRBJ2-7; the D gene is possibly TRBD2 (5 bases). The V end lost 5 bases, the J end lost 3 bases, and 14 bases lay between the germline ends. Germline assignment: CDR1 DFQATT and CDR2 SNEGSKA (reference sequence). CDR3 size: 13 residues.

This clonotype occurred many times. The chain joins TRBV3-1 to TRBJ2-3; D is unresolved. The CDR3 totals 13 residues. Between the trimmed V and J ends, which lost 1 base and 2 bases, there was a span of 4 bases. Germline values: CDR1 LGHDT, CDR2 YNNKEL (reference sequence). CDR3 residues: CASSQGPTDTQYF. In DNA form, the CDR3 reads TGTGCCAGCAGCCAAGGACCCACAGATACGCAGTATTTT.

This clonotype showed up many times. V usage is TRBV19 and J usage is TRBJ2-6; no clear D gene. V dropped 5 bases and J dropped 0 bases, with 11 bases sitting between them. This CDR3 is built from 16 residues. Germline assignment: CDR1 LNHDA and CDR2 SQIVND (reference sequence). The DNA of the CDR3 is TGTGCCAGTAGTGTACGACTGTTCTCTGGGGCCAACGTCCTGACTTTC. This encodes CASSVRLFSGANVLTF.

V gene TRBV5-1 combines with J gene TRBJ1-2, with 7 bases lining up with TRBD1. The CDR3 is made up of 16 amino acids. CDR1 is SGHRS, CDR2 YFSETQ, per germline. The V and J ends lost 0 bases and 0 bases, in that order; junction bases with no gene match: 5. The CDR3 reads CASSLGDSSTNYGYTF. In nucleotides, the CDR3 is TGCGCCAGCAGCTTGGGGGACAGTTCTACTAACTATGGCTACACCTTC.

This clonotype was detected only a few times. The chain carries TRBV12-3 or TRBV12-4 and TRBJ2-3; tentative D call: TRBD2 (6 bases). This CDR3 spans 14 amino acids. V was pared by 11 bases and J by 1 base, with 16 bases between. CDR3 in amino acids: CALSRELGTDTQYF. For the CDR3, the DNA is TGTGCCCTCAGCCGGGAGTTGGGCACAGATACGCAGTATTTT.

The J gene is TRBJ1-2, the V gene TRBV12-3 or TRBV12-4; D uncertain. The CDR3 runs 14 residues. V shed 3 bases and J shed 8 bases, with 16 bases lying between them. The CDR3 spells CASSLFAADRGYTF. CDR3 bases: TGTGCCAGCAGTTTGTTCGCGGCGGATAGAGGCTACACCTTC.

A few counts support this clonotype. V is TRBV5-6 and J is TRBJ2-6, with D unclear. The CDR3 consists of 16 residues. V was clipped by 1 base and J by 3 bases, with 11 bases between them. Germline V gene data show CDR1 as SGHDT and CDR2 as YYEEEE. CDR3 amino acids: CASSLLKYLGANVLTF. The CDR3 coding sequence is TGTGCCAGCAGCTTGCTAAAGTATCTTGGGGCCAACGTCCTGACTTTC.

V and J are TRBV6-2 or TRBV6-3 and TRBJ1-1, with D possibly TRBD1 on 5 matching bases. CDR1 and CDR2 from the germline V gene are MNHEY and SVGEGT. The CDR3 totals 14 residues. Between the trimmed V and J ends, which lost 2 bases and 1 base, there was a span of 8 bases. The CDR3 spells CASSYPGTNTEAFF. The CDR3 DNA follows: TGTGCCAGCAGTTACCCAGGGACGAACACTGAAGCTTTCTTT.

This clonotype has just a few counts. It is likely a read error: a sequence one base away is far more abundant. The gene calls are TRBV6-1 and TRBJ2-5; no reliable D call. The CDR3 runs 11 residues. Trimming took 8 bases from V and 11 from J, leaving 15 bases between them. Germline V lookup: CDR1 MNHNS, CDR2 SASEGT. Written as DNA, the CDR3 is TGTGCCAGCGAGAGGCGCGATGAGCAGTACTTC. It translates to CASERRDEQYF.

This clonotype was counted many times. This chain links TRBV20-1 with TRBJ2-3, with D possibly TRBD2 on 5 matching bases. The CDR3 spans 14 residues. CDR1 is DFQATT and CDR2 is SNEGSKA in the germline V gene (reference sequence). Trimming took off 6 bases at V and 2 bases at J, with 15 bases between the two ends. The CDR3 reads CSATEVTLTDTQYF. The DNA of the CDR3 is TGCAGTGCGACGGAGGTTACCCTCACAGATACGCAGTATTTT.

In this sample, this clonotype turned up many times. The V gene is TRBV5-8, the J gene TRBJ2-3; D not certain. The CDR3 totals 13 residues. V was pared by 2 bases and J by 0 bases, with 4 bases between. Germline CDR1 and CDR2: SGHTS and YDEGEE. The CDR3 sequence: CASSFDSTDTQYF. The DNA of the CDR3 is TGTGCCAGCAGCTTTGACAGCACAGATACGCAGTATTTT.

This clonotype was seen many times. J is TRBJ2-5 and V is TRBV20-1; TRBD1 matches at 7 bases. Per the germline V gene, CDR1 is DFQATT and CDR2 is SNEGSKA (reference sequence). The junction had 5 bases not matched to a gene; V was cut back by 0 bases and J by 4 bases. CDR3 length: 14 residues. The CDR3 is CSARDPDRVETQYF. DNA for the CDR3: TGCAGTGCTAGAGATCCCGACAGGGTAGAGACCCAGTACTTC.

This chain links TRBV5-1 with TRBJ2-3; no clear D gene. Trimming cost V 4 bases and J 2 bases, with 14 bases left between them. Per germline, CDR1 SGHRS and CDR2 YFSETQ. This CDR3 is built from 15 residues. The CDR3 DNA is TGCGCCAGCAGCGCCCTCCTATCCCCCACAGATACGCAGTATTTT. Its protein product is CASSALLSPTDTQYF.

Of note for this clonotype: With a far larger clone one base away, a read error is the likely cause. The rearrangement links TRBV5-5 to TRBJ2-1; 11 positions match TRBD2. The CDR3 covers 15 residues. With V trimmed by 3 bases and J by 13 bases, 12 bases remained unmatched. CDR1 is SGHKS, CDR2 YYEKEE, per germline (reference sequence). CDR3 sequence (DNA): TGTGCCAGCAGCTCATTAGCGGGAGGGCAAGAGACCCAGTTCTTC. Translating it yields CASSSLAGGQETQFF. Variable domain in full (rest from reference TRBV5-5 and TRBJ2-1): DAGVTQSPTHLIKTRGQQVTLRCSPISGHKSVSWYQQVLGQGPQFIFQYYEKEERGRGNFPDRFSARQFPNYSSELNVNALLLGDSALYLCASSSLAGGQETQFFGPGTRLTVL.

This clonotype was counted ten times or more. The gene calls are TRBV4-3 and TRBJ2-1; tentative D call: TRBD1 (6 bases). Germline V CDR1 and CDR2: LGHNA, YSLEER. V lost 4 bases and J 0 bases, leaving 13 bases between the germline ends. The CDR3 totals 16 residues. The CDR3 region is CASSPDGGFSYNEQFF. In nucleotides, the CDR3 is TGCGCCAGCAGCCCGGATGGGGGCTTCTCCTACAATGAGCAGTTCTTC.